This T cell receptor beta chain was captured in a study of CD8+CD57+ T cells in acquired aplastic anemia. Study-wide context: The average for DNA from sorted CD4+ and CD8+ cells was 3 to 3.5 ug.

Regarding this clonotype: Given a much more abundant clone one base away, this may be a read error.

Genomic DNA acted as the template from which TCR beta VDJ combination and CDR3 sequence profiling were carried out. TCRdb fed the reads into MiXCR, producing one record per CDR3 protein. The table has around 500,000 distinct CDR3 sequences, about a third seen once. CD8+CD57+ cell expansion, shown by flow cytometry, had occurred in the patients selected for sequencing. Germline assignment: CDR1 LNHDA and CDR2 SQIVND (reference sequence). The length of the CDR3 is 15 residues. Sample: sorted CD4+, CD8+, or CD8+CD57+ T cells (not recorded which) from PBMCs. The receptor was derived from a human donor with aplastic anemia. V and J are TRBV19 and TRBJ1-5; D might be TRBD1 (5 bases). The CDR3 nucleotides are TGTGCCAGTTGTATGTTAGCCAGGGGCAATCAGCCCCAGCATTTT. Protein: CASCMLARGNQPQHF.